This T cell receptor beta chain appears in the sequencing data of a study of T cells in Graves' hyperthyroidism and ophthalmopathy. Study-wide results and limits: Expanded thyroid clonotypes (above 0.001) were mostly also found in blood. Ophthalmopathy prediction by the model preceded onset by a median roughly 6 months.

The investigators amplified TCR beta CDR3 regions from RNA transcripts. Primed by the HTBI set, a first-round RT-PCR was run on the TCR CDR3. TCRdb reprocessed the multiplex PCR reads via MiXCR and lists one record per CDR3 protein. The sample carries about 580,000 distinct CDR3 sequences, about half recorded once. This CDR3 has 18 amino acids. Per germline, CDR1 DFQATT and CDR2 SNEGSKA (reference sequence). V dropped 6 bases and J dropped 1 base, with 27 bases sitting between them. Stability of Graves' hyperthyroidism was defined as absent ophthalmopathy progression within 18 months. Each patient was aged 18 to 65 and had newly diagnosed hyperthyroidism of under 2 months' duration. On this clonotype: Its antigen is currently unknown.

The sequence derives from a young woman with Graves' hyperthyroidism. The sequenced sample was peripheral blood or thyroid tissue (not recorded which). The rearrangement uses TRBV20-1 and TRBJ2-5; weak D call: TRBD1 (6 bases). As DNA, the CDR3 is TGCAGTGCCCAAACTCCCGTGCGTGGGGGCAGGGGCCAAGAGACCCAGTACTTC. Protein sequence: CSAQTPVRGGRGQETQYF.